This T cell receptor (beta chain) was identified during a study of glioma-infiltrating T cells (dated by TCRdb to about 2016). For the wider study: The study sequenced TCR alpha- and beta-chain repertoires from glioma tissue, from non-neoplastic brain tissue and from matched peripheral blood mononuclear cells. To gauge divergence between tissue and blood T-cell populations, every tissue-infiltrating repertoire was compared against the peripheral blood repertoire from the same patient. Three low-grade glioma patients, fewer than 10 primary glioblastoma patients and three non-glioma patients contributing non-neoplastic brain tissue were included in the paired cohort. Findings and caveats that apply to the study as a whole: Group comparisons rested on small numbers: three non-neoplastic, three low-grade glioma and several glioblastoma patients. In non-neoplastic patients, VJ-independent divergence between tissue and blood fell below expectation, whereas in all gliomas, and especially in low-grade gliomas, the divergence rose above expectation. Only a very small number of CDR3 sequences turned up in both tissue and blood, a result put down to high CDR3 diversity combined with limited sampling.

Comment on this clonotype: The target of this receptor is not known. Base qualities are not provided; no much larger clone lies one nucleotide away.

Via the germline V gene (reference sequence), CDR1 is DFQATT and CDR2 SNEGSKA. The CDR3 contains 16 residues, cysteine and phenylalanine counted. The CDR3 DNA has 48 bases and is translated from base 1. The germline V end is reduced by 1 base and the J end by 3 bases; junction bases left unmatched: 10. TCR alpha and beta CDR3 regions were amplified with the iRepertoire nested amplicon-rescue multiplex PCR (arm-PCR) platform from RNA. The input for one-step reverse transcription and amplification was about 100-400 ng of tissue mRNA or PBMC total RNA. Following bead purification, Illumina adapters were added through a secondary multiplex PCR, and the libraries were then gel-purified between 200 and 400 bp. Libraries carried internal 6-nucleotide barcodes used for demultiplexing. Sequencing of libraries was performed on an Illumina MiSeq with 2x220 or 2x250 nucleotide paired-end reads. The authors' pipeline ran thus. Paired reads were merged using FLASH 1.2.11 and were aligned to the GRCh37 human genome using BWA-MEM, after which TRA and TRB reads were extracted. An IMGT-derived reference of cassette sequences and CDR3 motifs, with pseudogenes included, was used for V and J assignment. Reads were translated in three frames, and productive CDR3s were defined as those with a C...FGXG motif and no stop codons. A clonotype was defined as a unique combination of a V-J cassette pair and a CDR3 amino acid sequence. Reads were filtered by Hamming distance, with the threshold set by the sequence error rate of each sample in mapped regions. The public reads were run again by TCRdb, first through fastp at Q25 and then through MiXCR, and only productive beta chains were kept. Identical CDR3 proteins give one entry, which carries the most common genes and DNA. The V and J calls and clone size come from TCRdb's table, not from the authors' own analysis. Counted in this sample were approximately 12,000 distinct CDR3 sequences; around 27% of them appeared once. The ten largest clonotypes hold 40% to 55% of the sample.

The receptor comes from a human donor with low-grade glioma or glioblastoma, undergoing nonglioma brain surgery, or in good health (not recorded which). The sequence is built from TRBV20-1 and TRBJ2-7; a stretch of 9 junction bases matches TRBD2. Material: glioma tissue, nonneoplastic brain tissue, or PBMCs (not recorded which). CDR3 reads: CSARALIAGESYEQYF. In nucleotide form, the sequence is TGCAGTGCTAGAGCCCTCATAGCGGGAGAAAGCTACGAGCAGTACTTC.